These 9 T cell receptor beta chains share one sample of origin, sequenced in a study of OX40 agonist ivuxolimab in advanced cancers. Method: immunoSEQ multiplex PCR; TCRdb's copy keeps in-frame clones and lacks some. The sample lists tens of thousands of clones; approximately 87% were seen once. The specimen was CD4+ or CD8+ T cells sorted from blood, collected in a trial of the OX40 agonist ivuxolimab. These receptors originate from an adult with an advanced solid tumor such as melanoma, head and neck, liver or kidney cancer.

This clone was seen more than once but under ten times. This rearrangement joins TRBV11-2 to TRBJ2-5, with D perhaps assigned TRBD1 or TRBD2 (5 bases each). The CDR3 contains 14 residues. Trimming cost V 7 bases and J 5 bases, with 17 bases left between them. Per the germline V gene, CDR1 is SGHAT and CDR2 is FQNNGV. The CDR3 region is CASTLLGRGETQYF. DNA of the CDR3: TGTGCCAGCACCCTCTTGGGTCGGGGCGAGACCCAGTACTTC.

V and J are TRBV7-3 and TRBJ1-1, with 12 bases identical to TRBD1. The CDR3 runs 15 residues. Trimming removed 3 bases from V and 8 bases from J; junction bases left unmatched: 7. Germline V gene sequence: CDR1 SGHTA, CDR2 FQGTGA. CDR3 sequence: CASSFLGQGASEAFF. In DNA form, the CDR3 reads TGTGCCAGCAGCTTCCTGGGACAGGGGGCGTCGGAAGCTTTCTTT.

The V and J genes are TRBV5-4 and TRBJ2-7; TRBD2 matches 12 bases. CDR1 and CDR2 from the germline V gene are SGHNT and YYREEE (reference sequence). The CDR3 runs to 13 residues. J lost 9 bases, V lost 5 bases, and 6 bases had no gene match. The CDR3 here is CASRQTSGGVQYF. Here the CDR3 DNA reads TGTGCCAGCAGGCAGACTAGCGGGGGCGTGCAGTACTTC.

This chain links TRBV6-4 with TRBJ2-2, with D tentatively TRBD2 (5 bases). The CDR3 extends over 14 amino acids. Trimming shortened V by 8 bases and J by 1 base, and 11 bases separated the two germline ends. Germline CDR1 and CDR2: MRHNA and SNTAGT. In DNA form, the CDR3 reads TGTGCCAGCTCCAAGGAGGAGAACACCGGGGAGCTGTTTTTT. Its protein is CASSKEENTGELFF.

V gene TRBV6-5 combines with J gene TRBJ2-1; tentatively, D is TRBD2 (7 bases). V was pared by 8 bases and J by 7 bases, with 21 bases between. There are 15 residues in the CDR3. Germline assignment: CDR1 MNHEY and CDR2 SVGAGI. The CDR3 spells CASDGGRGGGNEQFF. CDR3 coding DNA: TGTGCCAGCGACGGGGGCCGAGGGGGAGGGAATGAGCAGTTCTTC.

The table lists this clone with a few counts. This chain links TRBV9 with TRBJ2-1, with 12 bases matching TRBD2. The germline gives CDR1 SGDLS, CDR2 YYNGEE. The CDR3 covers 18 residues. V lost 0 bases, J lost 7 bases, and 11 bases stayed unmatched. DNA for the CDR3: TGTGCCAGCAGCGTAGCTTATTGGACTAGCGGGGCGGGGAATGAGCAGTTCTTC. It is translated as CASSVAYWTSGAGNEQFF. The entire variable domain, with the rest obtained from reference TRBV9 and TRBJ2-1, is as follows: DSGVTQTPKHLITATGQRVTLRCSPRSGDLSVYWYQQSLDQGLQFLIQYYNGEERAKGNILERFSAQQFPDLHSELNLSSLELGDSALYFCASSVAYWTSGAGNEQFFGPGTRLTVL.

The CDR3 DNA reads as TGTGCCAGCAGCTTCACAGGGTTCGATGGCTACACCTTC. Its translation: CASSFTGFDGYTF. The rearrangement links TRBV5-5 to TRBJ1-2, with TRBD1 as a possible D gene (6 bases). Trimming left V 2 bases short and J 6 bases short, with 11 bases between. From germline, CDR1 is SGHKS and CDR2 YYEKEE (reference sequence). The CDR3 spans 13 residues. Looking up the rest from reference TRBV5-5 and TRBJ1-2 gives the full variable domain: DAGVTQSPTHLIKTRGQQVTLRCSPISGHKSVSWYQQVLGQGPQFIFQYYEKEERGRGNFPDRFSARQFPNYSSELNVNALLLGDSALYLCASSFTGFDGYTFGSGTRLTVV.

The chain carries TRBV7-2 and TRBJ1-2, with 8 bases identical to TRBD1. Trimming cost V 5 bases and J 5 bases; bases outside gene matches: 13. Germline CDR1 reads SGHTA; CDR2 reads FQGNSA. The CDR3 is 16 amino acids. The CDR3: CASSPMARDRLYGYTF. As DNA, the CDR3 is TGTGCCAGCAGCCCTATGGCCCGGGACAGGTTGTATGGCTACACCTTC.

This clone showed up just once. V and J are TRBV30 and TRBJ1-6; 12 bases are a match to TRBD1. Germline V lookup: CDR1 GTSNPN, CDR2 SVGIG (reference sequence). The trim removed 3 bases at V and 1 base at J, leaving 13 bases unmatched. CDR3 size: 20 residues. CDR3 protein: CAWRLDRRGQGASYNSPLHF. CDR3 sequence (DNA): TGTGCCTGGAGATTGGACCGCCGGGGACAGGGGGCTTCCTATAATTCACCCCTCCACTTT.